These 3 T cell receptor beta chains came from one sample sequenced in a study of T cells after yellow fever vaccination. Each CDR3 protein gets one entry after TCRdb re-called the 5' RACE reads with MiXCR. The repertoire includes some 110,000 distinct CDR3 sequences, 7.2% of them detected once, and 2.5% to 3% sits in the top ten. Sequenced material: CD4+ T cells sorted from PBMCs, taken roughly 47 days after the first yellow fever vaccination. These receptors came from a man younger than 30 who received the YFV17D yellow fever vaccine.

The chain employs TRBV19 and TRBJ2-4; no reliable D call. Trimming shortened V by 5 bases and J by 0 bases, and 5 bases separated the two germline ends. CDR1 is LNHDA and CDR2 is SQIVND in the germline V gene (reference sequence). CDR3 size: 13 residues. For the CDR3, the DNA is TGTGCCAGTAGTTACCTAGCCAAAAACATTCAGTACTTC. This translates into CASSYLAKNIQYF.

This clonotype was picked up many times. V usage is TRBV7-3 and J usage is TRBJ2-1; 8 nucleotides agree with TRBD2. The CDR3 covers 16 residues. Germline trimming cut 5 bases from V and 5 bases from J; bases unmatched to any gene: 11. CDR1 is SGHTA and CDR2 is FQGTGA in the germline V gene. The CDR3 protein is CASSPSPGGDHNEQFF. DNA of the CDR3: TGTGCCAGCAGCCCTTCGCCGGGGGGGGACCACAATGAGCAGTTCTTC.

This clonotype was detected ten times or more. As DNA, the CDR3 is TGTGCCAGCAGCTCGACAGGGACTTATCTTACTGAGCAGTTCTTC. It is translated as CASSSTGTYLTEQFF. The chain links TRBV7-2 to TRBJ2-1, with D possibly matching TRBD1 (7 bases). Trimming cost V 4 bases and J 9 bases, with 19 bases left between them. The CDR3 is 15 residues long. Germline V gene sequence: CDR1 SGHTA, CDR2 FQGNSA. The full variable domain, in which reference TRBV7-2 and TRBJ2-1 provide the parts outside the CDR3, is GAGVSQSPSNKVTEKGKDVELRCDPISGHTALYWYRQSLGQGLEFLIYFQGNSAPDKSGLPSDRFSAERTGGSVSTLTIQRTQQEDSAVYLCASSSTGTYLTEQFFGPGTRLTVL.